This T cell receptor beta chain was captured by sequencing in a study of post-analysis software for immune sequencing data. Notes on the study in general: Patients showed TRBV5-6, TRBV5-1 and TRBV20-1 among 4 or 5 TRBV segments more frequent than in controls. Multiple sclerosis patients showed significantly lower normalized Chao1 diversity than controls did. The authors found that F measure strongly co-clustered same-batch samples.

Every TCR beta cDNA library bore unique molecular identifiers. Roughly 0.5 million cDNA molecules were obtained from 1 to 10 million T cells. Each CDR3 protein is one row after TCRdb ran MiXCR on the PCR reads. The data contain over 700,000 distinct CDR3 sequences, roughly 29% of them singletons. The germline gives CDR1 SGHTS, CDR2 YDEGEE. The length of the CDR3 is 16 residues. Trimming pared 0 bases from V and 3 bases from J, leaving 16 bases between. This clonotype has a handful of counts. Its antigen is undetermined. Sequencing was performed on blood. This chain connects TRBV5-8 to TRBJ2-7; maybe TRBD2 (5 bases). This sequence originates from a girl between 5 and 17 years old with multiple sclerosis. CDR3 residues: CASSLVRGSFIYEQYF. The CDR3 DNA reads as TGTGCCAGCAGCTTGGTTCGGGGTTCTTTTATCTACGAGCAGTACTTC.